These 30 T cell receptor beta chains originate from one sample sequenced in a study of spatial heterogeneity in lung cancer. Time point noted: sample taken at primary tumor resection. Via MiXCR, TCRdb re-called the 5' RACE reads, giving one row per CDR3 protein. Of about 21,000 distinct CDR3 sequences listed, 4.6% were seen once; the top ten hold about 7.2%. The material was PBMCs, obtained at surgery. These receptors were collected from a male donor with early-stage non-small cell lung cancer.

This clonotype was seen more than once but under ten times. The CDR3 sequence: CASRRSQETQYF. The CDR3 bases are TGTGCCTCCCGACGGTCCCAAGAGACCCAGTACTTC. This sequence joins TRBV28 and TRBJ2-5; D is unresolved. V was pared by 11 bases and J by 1 base, with 11 bases between. There are 12 residues in the CDR3. Germline CDR1 and CDR2: MDHEN and SYDVKM.

This clonotype showed up many times. The J gene is TRBJ1-1, the V gene TRBV7-3; 7 nucleotides agree with TRBD1. V lost 5 bases to trimming and J lost 5 bases; unmatched junction nucleotides: 8. The germline CDR1 and CDR2 sequences are SGHTA and FQGTGA. This CDR3 is built from 14 residues. The CDR3 sequence: CASSIGQAGTEAFF. The CDR3 bases are TGTGCCAGCAGCATCGGACAGGCGGGGACTGAAGCTTTCTTT.

This clonotype came up many times. The missing conserved phenylalanine or tryptophan at the end of this CDR3 makes a read error likely. Because the CDR3's place on the DNA is in doubt, the DNA is left out and the CDR3 is given as listed by TCRdb. This sequence joins TRBV4-2 and TRBJ2-1; the table assigns TRBD2, which was not confirmed against the DNA. Germline assignment: CDR1 LGHNA and CDR2 YNFKEQ. The CDR3 has 12 residues if both end residues are counted. The CDR3 here is CASSPLAGGLEI.

Ten or more counts support this clonotype. The rearrangement joins TRBV5-1 to TRBJ1-5, with 9 positions matching TRBD1. The CDR3 runs to 14 residues. V lost 4 bases and J lost 6; bases outside the gene matches: 5. Germline V CDR1 and CDR2: SGHRS, YFSETQ. The CDR3 loop reads CASSLRTGAQPQHF. In DNA form, the CDR3 reads TGCGCCAGCAGCCTACGGACAGGGGCTCAGCCCCAGCATTTT. Variable domain in full (rest from reference TRBV5-1 and TRBJ1-5): KAGVTQTPRYLIKTRGQQVTLSCSPISGHRSVSWYQQTPGQGLQFLFEYFSETQRNKGNFPGRFSGRQFSNSRSEMNVSTLELGDSALYLCASSLRTGAQPQHFGDGTRLSIL.

This clonotype appeared many times. The chain carries TRBV11-2 and TRBJ2-5; D gene unclear. Trimming pared 4 bases from V and 0 bases from J, leaving 12 bases between. The CDR3 extends over 15 amino acids. CDR1 SGHAT and CDR2 FQNNGV come from the germline V gene. This CDR3 reads CASSSTPVDQETQYF. As DNA, the CDR3 is TGTGCCAGCAGCTCCACCCCCGTAGACCAAGAGACCCAGTACTTC.

This clonotype came up many times. The gene calls are TRBV15 and TRBJ2-7, with 7 nucleotides matching TRBD1. This CDR3 contains 14 residues. The V and J ends lost 5 bases and 3 bases, in that order; junction bases with no gene match: 7. Germline loops: CDR1 LNHNV, CDR2 YYDKDF (reference sequence). The CDR3 reads CATSPDRVNYEQYF. The CDR3 DNA reads TGTGCCACCAGCCCCGACAGGGTAAACTACGAGCAGTACTTC.

In this sample, this clonotype turned up a few times. This rearrangement joins TRBV2 to TRBJ1-5; 8 bases are shared with TRBD1. The germline V gene encodes CDR1 SNHLY and CDR2 FYNNEI. J gave up 2 bases and V 5 bases, and 5 bases lay outside the gene matches. This CDR3 has 15 residues. The CDR3 region has the DNA TGTGCCAGCAGTAACATGGGACAGGGCAATCAGCCCCAGCATTTT. It codes for CASSNMGQGNQPQHF.

This clonotype was seen at least ten times. J is TRBJ2-3 and V is TRBV20-1; 10 bases map to TRBD2. The CDR3 is made up of 16 amino acids. Losses at the gene ends were 1 base for V and 0 bases for J; bases not matched to a gene: 4. Germline assignment: CDR1 DFQATT and CDR2 SNEGSKA (reference sequence). The CDR3 here is CSARATTSGSTDTQYF. Here the CDR3 DNA reads TGCAGTGCTAGAGCTACGACTAGCGGGAGCACAGATACGCAGTATTTT.

This clonotype has ten or more counts. The rearrangement links TRBV18 to TRBJ2-1; D perhaps matches TRBD1 (5 bases). V dropped 3 bases and J dropped 5 bases, with 8 bases sitting between them. Germline CDR1 reads KGHSH; CDR2 reads LQKENI. The CDR3 contains 13 residues. CDR3 sequence reads: CASSPGRDNEQFF. The CDR3 nucleotides read TGTGCCAGCTCACCGGGCAGGGACAATGAGCAGTTCTTC. Supplemented by reference TRBV18 and TRBJ2-1, the full variable domain reads NAGVMQNPRHLVRRRGQEARLRCSPMKGHSHVYWYRQLPEEGLKFMVYLQKENIIDESGMPKERFSAEFPKEGPSILRIQQVVRGDSAAYFCASSPGRDNEQFFGPGTRLTVL.

This clonotype ranks as medium-sized. The chain has TRBV29-1 and TRBJ1-1, with a weak D call TRBD1 (6 bases). Germline V gene data show CDR1 as SQVTM and CDR2 as ANQGSEA. The CDR3 spans 11 residues. The V end lost 7 bases, the J end lost 4 bases, and 10 bases lay between the germline ends. CDR3 region: CSEGTSTEAFF. In nucleotides, the CDR3 is TGCAGCGAGGGGACAAGCACTGAAGCTTTCTTT. The variable domain in full, completed from reference TRBV29-1 and TRBJ1-1, reads SAVISQKPSRDICQRGTSLTIQCQVDSQVTMMFWYRQQPGQSLTLIATANQGSEATYESGFVIDKFPISRPNLTFSTLTVSNMSPEDSSIYLCSEGTSTEAFFGQGTRLTVV.

This clonotype was found many times. The chain uses TRBV13 and TRBJ2-7, with 10 bases fitting TRBD2. The CDR3 is made up of 15 amino acids. The ends lost 5 bases at V and 3 bases at J; junction bases unmatched: 7. Germline values: CDR1 PRHDT, CDR2 FYEKMQ (reference sequence). The CDR3 region is CASSLRLAGVYEQYF. Written as DNA, the CDR3 is TGTGCCAGCAGCCTCCGACTAGCGGGCGTCTACGAGCAGTACTTC.

V and J are TRBV28 and TRBJ2-7; D tentatively fits TRBD1 or TRBD2 (5 bases each). This CDR3 comprises 13 residues. The V gene lost 6 bases and the J gene lost 0 bases, with 9 bases spanning the gap. Germline values: CDR1 MDHEN, CDR2 SYDVKM. The CDR3 nucleotides are TGTGCCAGCAGGGGGGTGGACTCCTACGAGCAGTACTTC. Its protein product is CASRGVDSYEQYF.

V and J are TRBV30 and TRBJ2-5, with 11 bases matching TRBD2. The CDR3 loop spans 14 amino acids. V lost 2 bases and J lost 3; bases outside the gene matches: 2. CDR1 is GTSNPN and CDR2 is SVGIG in the germline V gene (reference sequence). The chain's CDR3 is CAWSPGLAEETQYF. CDR3 coding DNA: TGTGCCTGGAGTCCGGGACTAGCGGAAGAGACCCAGTACTTC.

There are many counts of this clonotype. The V gene is TRBV11-3, the J gene TRBJ1-5; tentative D call: TRBD1 (6 bases). The germline V gene encodes CDR1 SGHNT and CDR2 YENEEA. CDR3 length: 15 residues. Trimming stripped 3 bases from V and 0 bases from J, with 9 bases between. As DNA, the CDR3 is TGTGCCAGCAGCTTGGGACACTATAGCAATCAGCCCCAGCATTTT. Translated: CASSLGHYSNQPQHF.

With respect to this clonotype: As the CDR3 is not closed by the conserved phenylalanine or tryptophan, this likely results from a read error. The CDR3 is CASSSLDTEAFL. DNA for the CDR3: TGTGCCAGCAGTAGCCTGGACACTGAAGCTTTCTTG. This chain connects TRBV6-6 to TRBJ1-1; D is unclear. The CDR3 has 12 residues. Trimming cost V 5 bases and J 3 bases, with 7 bases left between them. Per germline, CDR1 MNHNY and CDR2 SVGAGI (reference sequence).

This clonotype has ten or more counts. The chain has TRBV19 and TRBJ1-1, with D unclear. Germline V lookup: CDR1 LNHDA, CDR2 SQIVND (reference sequence). The CDR3 totals 14 residues. V gave up 3 bases and J gave up 4 bases, with 12 bases separating them. The CDR3 loop reads CASSMAGLFTEAFF. In nucleotides, the CDR3 is TGTGCCAGTAGTATGGCAGGACTCTTCACTGAAGCTTTCTTT. The complete variable domain, with remaining parts taken from reference TRBV19 and TRBJ1-1, reads DGGITQSPKYLFRKEGQNVTLSCEQNLNHDAMYWYRQDPGQGLRLIYYSQIVNDFQKGDIAEGYSVSREKKESFPLTVTSAQKNPTAFYLCASSMAGLFTEAFFGQGTRLTVV.

This clonotype was recorded many times. The chain has TRBV9 and TRBJ1-1; D is uncertain. The CDR3 length is 14 residues. Deletions cut 2 bases from V and 2 bases from J, with 10 bases between. Germline V gives CDR1 SGDLS, CDR2 YYNGEE. In DNA, the CDR3 is TGTGCCAGCAGCGTTGAAGGTAGAAACACTGAAGCTTTCTTT. This gives the protein CASSVEGRNTEAFF.

This clonotype was counted many times. The chain couples TRBV6-2 or TRBV6-3 to TRBJ1-2; 7 bases agree with TRBD1. Trimming at V came to 6 bases and at J to 5 bases, leaving 6 bases not matched to a gene. Germline-derived CDR1 and CDR2 are MNHEY and SVGEGT. This CDR3 is 13 amino acids long. The CDR3 sequence: CASSKGQLYGYTF. CDR3 nucleotide sequence: TGTGCCAGCAGCAAGGGACAGTTATATGGCTACACCTTC.

This clonotype came up many times. V and J are TRBV29-1 and TRBJ2-7; the match to TRBD2 covers 10 bases. Germline V CDR1 and CDR2: SQVTM, ANQGSEA. V was pared by 6 bases and J by 6 bases, with 5 bases of the junction left unmatched. The CDR3 contains 12 residues. CDR3 nucleotides: TGCAGCGTACCTAGCGGGAGTCGCGAGCAGTACTTC. Translated, it gives CSVPSGSREQYF.

This clonotype showed up many times. The V gene is TRBV11-2, the J gene TRBJ2-1; TRBD2 matches 7 bases. The CDR3 totals 14 residues. Germline V gene sequence: CDR1 SGHAT, CDR2 FQNNGV. With V trimmed by 8 bases and J by 8 bases, 12 bases remained unmatched. CDR3 coding DNA: TGTGCCAGCGGACTGGGGGGGAGGGCCGATGAGCAGTTCTTC. As protein: CASGLGGRADEQFF.

There are a few counts of this clonotype. The V and J genes are TRBV6-1 and TRBJ2-6; a weak D match, TRBD2 (5 bases). Trimming left V 4 bases short and J 1 base short, with 8 bases between. The length of the CDR3 is 15 residues. CDR1 is MNHNS and CDR2 is SASEGT in the germline V gene. DNA for the CDR3: TGTGCCAGCAGTGGGAGGTTATCTGGGGCCAACGTCCTGACTTTC. Protein sequence: CASSGRLSGANVLTF.

The rearrangement joins TRBV6-2 or TRBV6-3 to TRBJ2-7, with 8 bases fitting TRBD2. V gave up 7 bases and J gave up 1 base; unmatched junction bases: 6. Germline V CDR1 and CDR2: MNHEY, SVGEGT. This CDR3 has 14 residues. The CDR3 DNA is TGTGCCAGCAACGAACTAGCGGAGTCCTACGAGCAGTACTTC. Amino acids: CASNELAESYEQYF.

This clonotype showed up many times. This chain links TRBV6-6 with TRBJ2-1, with D possibly called TRBD1 or TRBD2 (6 bases each). This CDR3 has 14 amino acids. The germline CDR1 and CDR2 sequences are MNHNY and SVGAGI (reference sequence). Trimming took off 0 bases at V and 8 bases at J, with 11 bases between the two ends. CDR3 sequence reads: CASSYSRRGDEQFF. The CDR3 DNA reads TGTGCCAGCAGTTACTCGAGGAGGGGGGATGAGCAGTTCTTC.

Ten or more counts support this clonotype. The rearrangement joins TRBV5-8 to TRBJ2-5; D gene ambiguous. CDR3 size: 14 residues. Trimming took 2 bases from V and 3 from J, leaving 11 bases between them. Germline CDR1 and CDR2: SGHTS and YDEGEE. The CDR3 here is CASSFYGTEETQYF. CDR3 nucleotide sequence: TGTGCCAGCAGCTTTTACGGTACAGAAGAGACCCAGTACTTC.

The sample holds many counts of this clonotype. The rearrangement joins TRBV6-5 to TRBJ1-1; a possible D gene is TRBD1 (6 bases). Germline V gene data show CDR1 as MNHEY and CDR2 as SVGAGI. There are 14 residues in the CDR3. V lost 2 bases to trimming and J lost 6 bases, with 13 bases between them. The CDR3 protein is CASSYGGTNSEAFF. The CDR3 nucleotides read TGTGCCAGCAGTTACGGAGGGACAAATTCTGAAGCTTTCTTT.

Regarding this clonotype: Being one base from a much bigger clone, this may be a read error. The chain employs TRBV7-2 and TRBJ1-1; unclear D gene. In germline, CDR1 is SGHTA, CDR2 FQGNSA. Trimming left V 2 bases short and J 0 bases short, with 4 bases between. There are 13 residues in the CDR3. CDR3 sequence: CTSSLSLNTEAFF. In nucleotides, the CDR3 is TGTACCAGCAGCTTATCCCTGAACACTGAAGCTTTCTTT. Filled out from reference TRBV7-2 and TRBJ1-1, the complete variable domain reads GAGVSQSPSNKVTEKGKDVELRCDPISGHTALYWYRQSLGQGLEFLIYFQGNSAPDKSGLPSDRFSAERTGGSVSTLTIQRTQQEDSAVYLCTSSLSLNTEAFFGQGTRLTVV.

This clonotype occurred many times. This chain connects TRBV6-1 to TRBJ1-3; maybe TRBD1 (6 bases). The germline gives CDR1 MNHNS, CDR2 SASEGT. The CDR3 covers 17 residues. V lost 8 bases to trimming and J lost 0 bases, with 20 bases between them. The CDR3 coding sequence is TGTGCCAGCGGGAGGCGACGGGGGCTTAGCTCTGGAAACACCATATATTTT. The encoded protein is CASGRRRGLSSGNTIYF.

J is TRBJ2-3 and V is TRBV27; D gene uncertain. The length of the CDR3 is 13 residues. Trimming pared 7 bases from V and 1 base from J, leaving 9 bases between. Germline CDR1 reads MNHEY; CDR2 reads SMNVEV (reference sequence). CDR3: CASKIIRTDTQYF. CDR3 nucleotide sequence: TGTGCCAGCAAAATCATTCGCACAGATACGCAGTATTTT.

This clonotype was seen repeatedly, ten times or more. This rearrangement joins TRBV3-1 to TRBJ2-3; D not resolved. This CDR3 has 11 amino acids. Germline CDR1 LGHDT, CDR2 YNNKEL (reference sequence). V was shortened by 1 base and J by 4 bases, with 0 bases between the two germline ends. CDR3 DNA sequence: TGTGCCAGCAGCCAAGCAGATACGCAGTATTTT. It specifies CASSQADTQYF.

By proportion, this clonotype is medium-sized (0.01 to 0.1%). The CDR3 reads CSALDSHFENTEAFF. Here the CDR3 DNA reads TGCAGTGCTCTGGACAGCCATTTTGAGAACACTGAAGCTTTCTTT. The chain uses TRBV20-1 and TRBJ1-1; tentative D call: TRBD1 (6 bases). The germline V and J ends were trimmed by 5 bases and 1 base, with 17 bases remaining between them. This CDR3 contains 15 residues. Germline CDR1 and CDR2: DFQATT and SNEGSKA (reference sequence).